This passage covers 31 T cell receptor beta chains from one sample sequenced in a study of T-cell reconstitution after alpha-beta-depleted transplantation in children. Unique molecular identifiers were built into the TCRbeta library. TCRdb reanalysed the PCR reads using MiXCR and keeps one entry per CDR3 protein. The table shows more than 150,000 distinct CDR3 sequences, with less than 15% occurring only once. Sequences were derived from PBMCs from the stem cell graft donor, sampled from the stem cell graft. Every receptor here comes from a human donor who donated a stem cell graft to a child with acute lymphoblastic leukemia.

In this sample, this clonotype turned up many times. This chain uses TRBV11-3 with TRBJ2-3, with D unclear. This CDR3 comprises 13 residues. Trimming removed 7 bases at V and 4 bases at J, with 12 bases between. Germline V gene sequence: CDR1 SGHNT, CDR2 YENEEA. Here the CDR3 reads CASTLGPSDTQYF. CDR3 DNA: TGTGCCAGCACCCTCGGCCCCTCAGATACGCAGTATTTT. Full variable domain (missing parts from reference TRBV11-3 and TRBJ2-3): EAGVVQSPRYKIIEKKQPVAFWCNPISGHNTLYWYLQNLGQGPELLIRYENEEAVDDSQLPKDRFSAERLKGVDSTLKIQPAELGDSAVYLCASTLGPSDTQYFGPGTRLTVL.

This clonotype was found many times. The chain links TRBV3-1 to TRBJ2-1; the D is unclear. The V end lost 4 bases, the J end lost 6 bases, and 7 bases lay between the germline ends. The CDR3 has 12 residues. The germline CDR1 and CDR2 sequences are LGHDT and YNNKEL (reference sequence). The CDR3 bases are TGTGCCAGCAGCCCCAGACTCAATGAGCAGTTCTTC. Protein: CASSPRLNEQFF.

This clonotype showed up many times. The chain uses TRBV3-1 and TRBJ2-1, with TRBD2 matching 7 bases. The CDR3 contains 18 residues. The ends lost 4 bases at V and 4 bases at J; junction bases unmatched: 16. From germline, CDR1 is LGHDT and CDR2 YNNKEL (reference sequence). The DNA of the CDR3 is TGTGCCAGCAGCCTACAAGCAGTGGCGGGAGAGGGGTACAATGAGCAGTTCTTC. Amino acids: CASSLQAVAGEGYNEQFF.

There are many counts of this clonotype. The chain carries TRBV10-2 and TRBJ1-1; D unresolved. Germline V gene data show CDR1 as WSHSY and CDR2 as SAAADI. The CDR3 has 12 residues. V lost 7 bases and J 8 bases, leaving 14 bases between the germline ends. The CDR3 sequence is CASMFHEKEAFF. In nucleotides, the CDR3 is TGCGCCAGCATGTTCCATGAGAAAGAAGCTTTCTTT.

This clonotype appeared a few times. The chain carries TRBV6-2 or TRBV6-3 and TRBJ2-3; D is possibly TRBD2 (6 bases). The CDR3 contains 14 residues. Germline assignment: CDR1 MNHEY and CDR2 SVGEGT. Trimming took 5 bases from V and 1 from J, leaving 10 bases between them. The CDR3 DNA is TGTGCCAGCAGTAAACGGGACTGCACAGATACGCAGTATTTT. This translates into CASSKRDCTDTQYF.

This clonotype was found many times. The rearrangement uses TRBV29-1 and TRBJ2-7, with D hard to call. Germline lookup yields CDR1 SQVTM and CDR2 ANQGSEA. Trimming cost V 4 bases and J 3 bases, with 13 bases left between them. This CDR3 contains 13 residues. This CDR3 reads CSVVAAEGYEQYF. CDR3 nucleotide sequence: TGCAGCGTTGTGGCGGCCGAAGGCTACGAGCAGTACTTC.

This clonotype was detected only a few times. This sequence joins TRBV5-1 and TRBJ2-7; D remains ambiguous. CDR1 SGHRS and CDR2 YFSETQ come from the germline V gene. V was cut by 4 bases and J by 6 bases, with 17 bases left in between. There are 14 residues in the CDR3. The CDR3 nucleotides are TGCGCCAGCAGCCCTGACCCAGGTGCGAGCGAGCAGTACTTC. Its translation is CASSPDPGASEQYF.

Many counts were recorded for this clonotype. This sequence joins TRBV28 and TRBJ2-3, with TRBD2 matching 12 bases. The V gene's germline CDR1 is MDHEN and CDR2 SYDVKM. V lost 7 bases, J lost 6 bases, and 8 bases stayed unmatched. The CDR3 is 15 amino acids. The CDR3 DNA reads as TGTGCCAGCACCGAGACTAGCGGGAGCGGGGATACGCAGTATTTT. As protein: CASTETSGSGDTQYF.

This clonotype was recorded at least ten times. The chain carries TRBV5-1 and TRBJ2-3; perhaps TRBD1 as D (5 bases). This CDR3 is built from 14 residues. Trimming pared 0 bases from V and 2 bases from J, leaving 7 bases between. In germline, CDR1 is SGHRS, CDR2 YFSETQ. The DNA of the CDR3 is TGCGCCAGCAGCTTGGGACAGATCACAGATACGCAGTATTTT. It translates to CASSLGQITDTQYF.

Many counts were recorded for this clonotype. The rearrangement joins TRBV20-1 to TRBJ2-7, with 9 bases identical to TRBD2. The trim removed 5 bases at V and 9 bases at J, leaving 14 bases unmatched. From germline, CDR1 is DFQATT and CDR2 SNEGSKA (reference sequence). CDR3 length: 14 amino acids. The DNA for the CDR3 is TGCAGTGCTTCCGTAGCGGGAGCCATCCTAGGGCAGTACTTC. Protein: CSASVAGAILGQYF.

In this sample, this clonotype turned up many times. The chain couples TRBV7-9 to TRBJ1-1, with a weak D call TRBD1 (6 bases). Germline-derived CDR1 and CDR2 are SEHNR and FQNEAQ (reference sequence). The CDR3 runs to 16 residues. V lost 7 bases, J lost 1 base, and 19 bases lay in between. CDR3 loop: CASTIGGGESNTEAFF. In nucleotides, the CDR3 is TGTGCCAGCACCATTGGGGGCGGGGAGTCGAACACTGAAGCTTTCTTT.

This clonotype was observed at least ten times. This chain connects TRBV3-1 to TRBJ2-1; tentative D call: TRBD2 (5 bases). Germline CDR1 and CDR2: LGHDT and YNNKEL (reference sequence). V lost 4 bases and J 2 bases, leaving 12 bases between the germline ends. CDR3 length: 15 residues. The CDR3 region has the DNA TGTGCCAGCAGCCTCATCGGGAATCCCTACAATGAGCAGTTCTTC. Its translation: CASSLIGNPYNEQFF.

This clonotype was observed many times. This chain connects TRBV12-3 or TRBV12-4 to TRBJ2-2, with D possibly being TRBD1 (5 bases). This CDR3 is 16 amino acids long. V was cut by 6 bases and J by 6 bases, with 20 bases left in between. The chain's CDR3 is CASSPDLETVPGELFF. CDR3 coding DNA: TGTGCCAGCAGCCCGGATTTGGAGACAGTTCCCGGGGAGCTGTTTTTT.

This clonotype was recorded a few times. The chain couples TRBV20-1 to TRBJ1-6, with no clear D. Trimming pared 1 base from V and 6 bases from J, leaving 4 bases between. The length of the CDR3 is 12 residues. CDR1 and CDR2 (germline): DFQATT, SNEGSKA (reference sequence). CDR3 loop: CSARGANSPLHF. DNA of the CDR3: TGCAGTGCTAGAGGAGCTAATTCACCCCTCCACTTT.

This clonotype was detected many times. The chain combines TRBV5-1 with TRBJ2-3; D is uncertain. This CDR3 spans 15 amino acids. Trimming cost V 5 bases and J 7 bases, with 20 bases left between them. CDR1 SGHRS and CDR2 YFSETQ come from the germline V gene. For the CDR3, the DNA is TGCGCCAGCAGACCTGAGGCCTCCGTTGGGAATACGCAGTATTTT. This translates into CASRPEASVGNTQYF.

This clonotype showed up just a few times. The chain carries TRBV5-1 and TRBJ1-2; D gene ambiguous. Germline lookup yields CDR1 SGHRS and CDR2 YFSETQ. CDR3 size: 14 residues. Trimming stripped 0 bases from V and 2 bases from J, with 8 bases between. The DNA for the CDR3 is TGCGCCAGCAGCTTGGATTTCGCGAACTATGGCTACACCTTC. As protein: CASSLDFANYGYTF.

This clonotype was observed a handful of times. V gene TRBV5-1 combines with J gene TRBJ2-1; 9 nucleotides line up with TRBD1. This CDR3 spans 17 amino acids. Germline CDR1 reads SGHRS; CDR2 reads YFSETQ. V shed 2 bases and J 0 bases; nucleotides not matched to a gene: 6. CDR3 nucleotides: TGCGCCAGCAGCTTACAGGGGGCGTACGGCTCCTACAATGAGCAGTTCTTC. Its protein product is CASSLQGAYGSYNEQFF.

The chain combines TRBV5-1 with TRBJ1-1; D may be TRBD1 (6 bases). The CDR3 is 14 residues long. From germline, CDR1 is SGHRS and CDR2 YFSETQ. V lost 0 bases to trimming and J lost 3 bases, with 9 bases between them. CDR3 protein: CASSLVRGDTEAFF. In nucleotides, the CDR3 is TGCGCCAGCAGCTTGGTCAGGGGAGACACTGAAGCTTTCTTT.

This clonotype was picked up many times. This sequence joins TRBV6-2 or TRBV6-3 and TRBJ2-5; D is undetermined. There are 15 residues in the CDR3. The germline V and J ends were trimmed by 2 bases and 5 bases, with 15 bases remaining between them. Per germline, CDR1 MNHEY and CDR2 SVGEGT. In DNA, the CDR3 is TGTGCCAGCAGTTACCGTCCCGTCTCCGGGGAGACCCAGTACTTC. Protein product: CASSYRPVSGETQYF.

This clonotype was recorded at least ten times. One end of the junction is discordant with germline, which a read error may explain. The V gene is TRBV12-3 or TRBV12-4, the J gene TRBJ2-2; 11 bases fit TRBD2. This CDR3 is 15 amino acids long. The CDR3 bases are TGTGCCAGCAGATTAGCGGGAGGGGGTACCGGGGAGCTGTTTTTT. Translating gives CASRLAGGGTGELFF.

This clonotype showed up many times. The rearrangement links TRBV10-1 to TRBJ2-3; D may be TRBD2 (5 bases). The CDR3 totals 17 residues. V gave up 6 bases and J gave up 2 bases, with 21 bases separating them. Germline assignment: CDR1 WNHNN and CDR2 SYGVQD (reference sequence). CDR3 nucleotide sequence: TGCGCCAGCAGCAAATCTGGAGGTGAGCTGGCCACAGATACGCAGTATTTT. Protein sequence: CASSKSGGELATDTQYF.

This clonotype appeared a few times. V and J are TRBV12-3 or TRBV12-4 and TRBJ2-1, with D possibly being TRBD2 (6 bases). CDR3 length equals 17 residues. V was shortened by 5 bases and J by 10 bases, with 27 bases between the two germline ends. The CDR3 DNA follows: TGTGCCAGCAGTCCCGCGGCGGATGTTTGGGAGGTCAGGGAGCAGTTCTTC. This encodes CASSPAADVWEVREQFF.

This clonotype was counted ten times or more. The V gene is TRBV12-3 or TRBV12-4, the J gene TRBJ2-3, with 7 positions matching TRBD2. Trimming cost V 4 bases and J 2 bases; bases outside gene matches: 6. The CDR3 loop spans 15 amino acids. The CDR3 DNA reads as TGTGCCAGCAGTTCCCAGCGGGGCTCCACAGATACGCAGTATTTT. Translated, it gives CASSSQRGSTDTQYF.

This clonotype was observed at least ten times. V is TRBV6-5 and J is TRBJ1-1; D uncertain. Trimming took off 1 base at V and 4 bases at J, with 13 bases between the two ends. The CDR3 runs 15 residues. Per the germline V gene, CDR1 is MNHEY and CDR2 is SVGAGI. The CDR3 region is CASSYLGFEGTEAFF. The CDR3 bases are TGTGCCAGCAGTTACTTAGGATTCGAGGGCACTGAAGCTTTCTTT.

This clonotype came up many times. A read error may be the cause here, since a much bigger clone is one base away. The chain uses TRBV5-1 and TRBJ2-4; no clear D. The V gene's germline CDR1 is SGHRS and CDR2 YFSETQ. Trimming removed 3 bases from V and 0 bases from J, with 4 bases in between. The CDR3 runs 13 residues. The CDR3 region is CASSSGAKNIQYF. As DNA, the CDR3 is TGCGCCAGCAGCTCGGGAGCCAAAAACATTCAGTACTTC.

This clonotype was observed many times. The chain links TRBV20-1 to TRBJ2-7; a possible D gene is TRBD2 (5 bases). CDR1 is DFQATT, CDR2 SNEGSKA, per germline (reference sequence). Trimming removed 3 bases from V and 1 base from J, with 16 bases in between. The CDR3 runs 15 residues. The CDR3 nucleotides are TGCAGTGCTAGGATAGGGAGATTGGGGTCCTACGAGCAGTACTTC. Its protein is CSARIGRLGSYEQYF.

This clonotype has a count of ten or more. The V call is TRBV5-5, the J call TRBJ1-1, with unresolved D. The CDR3 consists of 16 residues. V was cut by 1 base and J by 5 bases, with 18 bases left in between. Germline CDR1 SGHKS, CDR2 YYEKEE (reference sequence). The CDR3 coding sequence is TGTGCCAGCAGCTTGAGTGCGGCCCAAAGTAGGACTGAAGCTTTCTTT. This codes for CASSLSAAQSRTEAFF. Full variable domain (remainder filled in from reference TRBV5-5 and TRBJ1-1): DAGVTQSPTHLIKTRGQQVTLRCSPISGHKSVSWYQQVLGQGPQFIFQYYEKEERGRGNFPDRFSARQFPNYSSELNVNALLLGDSALYLCASSLSAAQSRTEAFFGQGTRLTVV.

In its sample, this clonotype was seen many times. The V and J genes are TRBV29-1 and TRBJ2-7, with 8 bases identical to TRBD1. Per germline, CDR1 SQVTM and CDR2 ANQGSEA. The trim removed 1 base at V and 2 bases at J, leaving 7 bases unmatched. This CDR3 region has 15 residues. The CDR3 reads CSVEVWTGITYEQYF. CDR3 in DNA: TGCAGCGTTGAAGTCTGGACAGGGATCACCTACGAGCAGTACTTC.

This clonotype was seen repeatedly, ten times or more. The chain recombines TRBV4-2 with TRBJ1-1; possible D gene TRBD1, 6 bases. The ends were cut back, 5 bases at V and 1 base at J, with 17 bases in the middle. This CDR3 contains 16 residues. The germline CDR1 and CDR2 sequences are LGHNA and YNFKEQ. CDR3 nucleotide sequence: TGTGCCAGCAGCGACCTTAAGGGGGGCGGGAACACTGAAGCTTTCTTT. This gives the protein CASSDLKGGGNTEAFF.

This clonotype was observed at least ten times. This chain connects TRBV5-4 to TRBJ2-5; possibly TRBD1 or TRBD2 for D (5 bases each). V lost 2 bases, J lost 2 bases, and 10 bases lay in between. Per germline, CDR1 SGHNT and CDR2 YYREEE (reference sequence). The CDR3 is 14 residues long. CDR3 protein: CASSFGTQQETQYF. The DNA for the CDR3 is TGTGCCAGCAGCTTCGGGACCCAGCAAGAGACCCAGTACTTC.

This clonotype showed up just a few times. The chain uses TRBV15 and TRBJ2-7, with D possibly matching TRBD1 (5 bases). This CDR3 has 15 amino acids. Looked up from germline, CDR1 is LNHNV and CDR2 is YYDKDF (reference sequence). Deletions cut 0 bases from V and 7 bases from J, with 16 bases between. This CDR3 reads CATSRDQGIFREQYF. Written as DNA, the CDR3 is TGTGCCACCAGCAGAGACCAGGGAATCTTCCGAGAGCAGTACTTC.